Given below is one TCR beta chain in context. This clonotype was counted between two and nine times. Its antigen target is currently unknown. Base qualities are not recorded, but no much larger clone differs from it by a single base. Library creation used 5' RACE. The sequencer was an Illumina HiSeq 2000. Template switching added a universal primer binding site, and the final cDNA carried a unique molecular identifier that allowed TCR cDNA molecules to be counted accurately. Specific primers in the conserved constant-segment region were used to synthesize first-strand cDNA for the TCR alpha and beta chains. To control for contamination, every cDNA library was double barcoded, receiving both a SMART-Mk sample barcode and Illumina barcodes. Two successive PCR steps introduced TruSeq adapter sequences along with Illumina sample barcodes. TCR alpha and beta cDNA libraries were sequenced on the Illumina HiSeq platform with custom primers. Under the source paper's analysis protocol: Unique molecular identifiers were extracted from raw reads with MiGEC, and CDR3 positions were determined with MiXCR. Recombination models were inferred per individual with the repgenHMM and IGoR tools using an EM algorithm. The tcR package in R was used for shared clonotype analysis, with sharing normalized by the product of cloneset sizes. Out-of-frame nonproductive sequences were analyzed to study raw recombination free of thymic and clonal selection effects. In-frame beta chains were kept once TCRdb had trimmed the public reads at Q25 with fastp and called clones with MiXCR. When rows share a CDR3 protein, they turn into one entry using the most common DNA and genes. These V and J calls are TCRdb output, not the study's own analysis. This sample lists around 300,000 distinct CDR3 sequences; about 8% were detected once. The ten largest account for more than 2% of the sample.

This sample is part of a study of identical twins (dated by TCRdb to 2016 to 2017). Turning to the overall study: TCR alpha and beta repertoires from monozygotic twins, unrelated adults of various ages and cord blood were deep-sequenced to test whether fetal clonotypes persist. To rule out contamination, the twin experiments were replicated at different times with different library preparation protocols.

Overall results and qualifications from the work: Invariant T cells such as MAIT and iNKT could partly confound zero-insertion analyses, although diverse VJ usage argued against such confounding for most clonotypes. Recombination models systematically underestimated out-of-frame TCR alpha sharing in monozygotic twins but agreed with sharing between unrelated individuals. Conclusions relied on cross-sectional statistical analysis, since the same donors could not be followed over many years. Fewer insertions were carried by abundant cord blood beta clonotypes, a similar but weaker trend appeared in young adult naive repertoires, and no such trend appeared in memory repertoires. The excess sharing between twins in beta out-of-frame sequences was weaker because fewer shared sequences reduced the signal-to-noise ratio. Compared with coincidental sharing between unrelated individuals, out-of-frame TCR alpha sequences shared between twins had an excess of sequences with low generation probability.

Only healthy Caucasian donors were included. Three pairs of female monozygotic twins, all aged about 18 to 30 years, were included in the twin cohort. Using Miltenyi CD45RO+ enrichment and human naive T-cell isolation kits, memory (CD45RO+) and naive T cells were isolated from PBMC. Including cysteine and phenylalanine, the CDR3 has 13 amino acids. The DNA shown is the 39-base CDR3, in frame from base 1. CDR1 and CDR2 are read off the germline V gene (reference sequence) as LNHDA and SQIVND. V drops 7 bases and J drops 2 bases, leaving 10 bases in between. These data also featured in a second study, about yellow fever vaccine responses in identical twins. In that second paper, the authors write: The authors reported that the T cell response to vaccination in identical twins appeared partly convergent and partly personalized. Focusing on identical twins, the study followed the T cell clones that responded to the vaccine, and did so with precision.

Sequences were obtained from memory (CD45RO+) T cells sorted from blood. Read against the paper, the sample's cell subset or site label means: CD45RO+ enriched T cells. This clonotype was obtained from a woman aged 18 to 35 in good health. The chain links TRBV19 with TRBJ2-3; the D call could be TRBD1 or TRBD2, with each sharing 5 bases. This receptor carries the CDR3 CASIGAVTDTQYF. The DNA sequence is TGTGCCAGTATCGGGGCTGTCACAGATACGCAGTATTTT.